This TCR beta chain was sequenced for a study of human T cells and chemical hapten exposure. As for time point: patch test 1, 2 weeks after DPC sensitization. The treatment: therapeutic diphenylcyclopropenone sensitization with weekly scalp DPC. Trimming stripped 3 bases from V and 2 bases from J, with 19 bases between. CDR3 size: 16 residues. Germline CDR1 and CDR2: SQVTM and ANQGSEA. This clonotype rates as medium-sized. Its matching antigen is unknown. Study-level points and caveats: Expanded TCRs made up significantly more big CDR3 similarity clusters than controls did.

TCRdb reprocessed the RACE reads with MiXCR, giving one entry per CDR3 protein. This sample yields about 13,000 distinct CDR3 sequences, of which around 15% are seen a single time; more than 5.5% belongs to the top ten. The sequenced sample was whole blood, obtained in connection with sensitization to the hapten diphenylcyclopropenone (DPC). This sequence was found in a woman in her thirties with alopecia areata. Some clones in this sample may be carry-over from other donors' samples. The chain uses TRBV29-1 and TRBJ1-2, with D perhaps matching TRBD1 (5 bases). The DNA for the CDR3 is TGCAGCGTTGACCGAACCCCCGGGGGGTCGAACTATGGCTACACCTTC. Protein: CSVDRTPGGSNYGYTF.